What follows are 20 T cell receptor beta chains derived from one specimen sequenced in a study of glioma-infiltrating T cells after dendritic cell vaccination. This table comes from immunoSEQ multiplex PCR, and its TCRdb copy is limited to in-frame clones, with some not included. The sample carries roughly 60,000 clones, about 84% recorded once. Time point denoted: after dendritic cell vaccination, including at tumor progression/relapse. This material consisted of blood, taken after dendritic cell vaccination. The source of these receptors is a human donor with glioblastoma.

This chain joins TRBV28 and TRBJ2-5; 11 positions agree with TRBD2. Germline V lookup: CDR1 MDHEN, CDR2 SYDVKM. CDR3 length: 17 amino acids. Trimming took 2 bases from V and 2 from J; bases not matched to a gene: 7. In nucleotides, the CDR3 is TGTGCCAGCAGTTTAGGCCTAGCGGGGGGACTACAAGAGACCCAGTACTTC. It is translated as CASSLGLAGGLQETQYF.

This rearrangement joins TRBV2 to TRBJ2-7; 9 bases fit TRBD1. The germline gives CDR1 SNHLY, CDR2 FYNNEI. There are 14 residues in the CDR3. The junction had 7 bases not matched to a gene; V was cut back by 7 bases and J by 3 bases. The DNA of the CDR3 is TGTGCCAGCACCAAGGGGACAGGGAGCTACGAGCAGTACTTC. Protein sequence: CASTKGTGSYEQYF.

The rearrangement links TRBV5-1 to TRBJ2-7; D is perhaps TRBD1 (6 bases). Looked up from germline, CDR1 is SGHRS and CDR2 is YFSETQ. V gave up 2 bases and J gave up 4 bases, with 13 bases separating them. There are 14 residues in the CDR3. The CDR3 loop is CASSFGQYGYEQYF. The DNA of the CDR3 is TGCGCCAGCAGCTTCGGACAGTACGGGTACGAGCAGTACTTC.

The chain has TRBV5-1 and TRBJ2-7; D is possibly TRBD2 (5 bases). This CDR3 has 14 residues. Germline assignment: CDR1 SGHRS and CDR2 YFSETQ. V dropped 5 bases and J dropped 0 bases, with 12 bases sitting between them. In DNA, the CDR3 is TGCGCCAGCAGTCTTGGAGGTAGCTCCTACGAGCAGTACTTC. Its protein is CASSLGGSSYEQYF.

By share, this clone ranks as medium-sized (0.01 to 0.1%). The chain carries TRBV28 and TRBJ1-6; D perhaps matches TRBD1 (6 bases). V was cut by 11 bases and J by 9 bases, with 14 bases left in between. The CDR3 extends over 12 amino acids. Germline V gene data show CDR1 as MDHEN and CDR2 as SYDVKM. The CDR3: CAGRQGSSPLHF. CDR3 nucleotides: TGTGCCGGACGGCAGGGGAGTTCACCCCTCCACTTT.

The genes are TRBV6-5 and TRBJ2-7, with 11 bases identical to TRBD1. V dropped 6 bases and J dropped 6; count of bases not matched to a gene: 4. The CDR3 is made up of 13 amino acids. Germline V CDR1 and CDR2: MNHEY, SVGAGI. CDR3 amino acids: CASSSGTGGEQYF. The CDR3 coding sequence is TGTGCCAGCAGCTCCGGGACAGGGGGCGAGCAGTACTTC.

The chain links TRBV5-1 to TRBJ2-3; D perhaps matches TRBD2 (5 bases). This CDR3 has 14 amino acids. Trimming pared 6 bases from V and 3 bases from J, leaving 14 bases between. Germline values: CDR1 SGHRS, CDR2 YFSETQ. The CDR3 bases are TGCGCCAGCACCTCCGTTGCGGGTACAGATACGCAGTATTTT. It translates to CASTSVAGTDTQYF.

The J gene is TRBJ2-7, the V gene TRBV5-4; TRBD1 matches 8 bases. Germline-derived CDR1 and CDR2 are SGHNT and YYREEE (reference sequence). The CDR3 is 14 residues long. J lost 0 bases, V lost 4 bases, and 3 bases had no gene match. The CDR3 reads CASSRTGSSYEQYF. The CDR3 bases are TGTGCCAGCAGCCGGACAGGGAGCTCCTACGAGCAGTACTTC.

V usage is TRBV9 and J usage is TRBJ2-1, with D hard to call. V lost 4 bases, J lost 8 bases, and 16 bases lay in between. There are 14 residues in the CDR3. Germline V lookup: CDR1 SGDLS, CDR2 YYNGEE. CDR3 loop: CASSPPGPADEQFF. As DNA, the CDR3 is TGTGCCAGCAGCCCCCCGGGTCCTGCGGATGAGCAGTTCTTC.

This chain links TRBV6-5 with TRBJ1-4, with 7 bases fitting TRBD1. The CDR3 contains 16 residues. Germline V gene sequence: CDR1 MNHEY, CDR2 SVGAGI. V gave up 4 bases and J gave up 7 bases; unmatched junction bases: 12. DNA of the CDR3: TGTGCCAGCAGTTCCCCCCGACAGGGTGGACCTGAAAAACTGTTTTTT. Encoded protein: CASSSPRQGGPEKLFF.

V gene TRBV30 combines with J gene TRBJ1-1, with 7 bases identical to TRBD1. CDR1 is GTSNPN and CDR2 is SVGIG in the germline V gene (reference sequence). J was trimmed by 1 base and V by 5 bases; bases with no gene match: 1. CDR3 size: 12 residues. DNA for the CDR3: TGTGCCTGGGGGGACAGGAACACTGAAGCTTTCTTT. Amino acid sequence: CAWGDRNTEAFF.

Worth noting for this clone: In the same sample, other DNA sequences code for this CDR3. CDR3 amino acids: CASSKPGSPLHF. The CDR3 nucleotides read TGTGCCAGCAGTAAACCTGGCTCCCCCCTCCACTTT. The chain couples TRBV27 to TRBJ1-6; D is ambiguous. Trimming left V 5 bases short and J 13 bases short, with 12 bases between. This CDR3 is built from 12 residues. Germline CDR1 and CDR2: MNHEY and SMNVEV (reference sequence).

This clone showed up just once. This CDR3 is CASSLEGARSNQPQHF. The CDR3 DNA sequence: TGTGCCAGCAGCTTGGAAGGGGCTCGAAGCAATCAGCCCCAGCATTTT. J is TRBJ1-5 and V is TRBV5-6, with D perhaps TRBD1 (5 bases). V lost 0 bases and J 1 base, leaving 11 bases between the germline ends. Germline V CDR1 and CDR2: SGHDT, YYEEEE. The CDR3 is made up of 16 amino acids.

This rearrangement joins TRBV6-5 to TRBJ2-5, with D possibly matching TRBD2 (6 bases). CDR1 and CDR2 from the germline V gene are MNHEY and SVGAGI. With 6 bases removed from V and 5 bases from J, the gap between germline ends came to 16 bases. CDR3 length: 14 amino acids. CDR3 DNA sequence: TGTGCCAGCAGCTCGACTAGATGGACGGAGACCCAGTACTTC. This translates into CASSSTRWTETQYF.

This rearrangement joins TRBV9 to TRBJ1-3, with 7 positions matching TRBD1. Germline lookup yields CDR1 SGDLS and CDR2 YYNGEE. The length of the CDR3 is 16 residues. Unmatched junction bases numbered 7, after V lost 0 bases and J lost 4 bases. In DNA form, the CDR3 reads TGTGCCAGCAGCGTAGAAGGGACAGCAGTCGGAAACACCATATATTTT. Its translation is CASSVEGTAVGNTIYF.

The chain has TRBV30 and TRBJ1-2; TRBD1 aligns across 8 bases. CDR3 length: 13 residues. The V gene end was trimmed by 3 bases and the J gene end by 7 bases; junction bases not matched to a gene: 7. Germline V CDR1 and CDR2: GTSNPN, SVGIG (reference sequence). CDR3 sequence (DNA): TGTGCCTGGAGGGACAGGGCGTTGAGTGGCTACACCTTC. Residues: CAWRDRALSGYTF. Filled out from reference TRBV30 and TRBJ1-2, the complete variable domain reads SQTIHQWPATLVQPVGSPLSLECTVEGTSNPNLYWYRQAAGRGLQLLFYSVGIGQISSEVPQNLSASRPQDRQFILSSKKLLLSDSGFYLCAWRDRALSGYTFGSGTRLTVV.

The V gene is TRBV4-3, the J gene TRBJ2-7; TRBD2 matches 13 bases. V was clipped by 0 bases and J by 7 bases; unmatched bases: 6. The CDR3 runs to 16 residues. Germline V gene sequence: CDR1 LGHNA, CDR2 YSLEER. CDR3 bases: TGCGCCAGCAGCCAAGATCCCCCGACTAGCGGGGGGGAGCAGTACTTC. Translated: CASSQDPPTSGGEQYF.

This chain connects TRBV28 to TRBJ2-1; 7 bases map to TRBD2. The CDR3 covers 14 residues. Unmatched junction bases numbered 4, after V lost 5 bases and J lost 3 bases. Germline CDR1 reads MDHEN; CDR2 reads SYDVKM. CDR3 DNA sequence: TGTGCCAGCAGTCCTAGCGGTAACTACAATGAGCAGTTCTTC. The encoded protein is CASSPSGNYNEQFF.

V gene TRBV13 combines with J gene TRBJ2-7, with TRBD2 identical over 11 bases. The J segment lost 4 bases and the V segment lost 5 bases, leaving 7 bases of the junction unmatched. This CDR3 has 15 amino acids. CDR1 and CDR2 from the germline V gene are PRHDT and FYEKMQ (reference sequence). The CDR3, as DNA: TGTGCCAGCAGCGAGGGGACTAGCGGACTTTACGAGCAGTACTTC. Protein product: CASSEGTSGLYEQYF. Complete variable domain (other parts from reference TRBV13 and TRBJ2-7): AAGVIQSPRHLIKEKRETATLKCYPIPRHDTVYWYQQGPGQDPQFLISFYEKMQSDKGSIPDRFSAQQFSDYHSELNMSSLELGDSALYFCASSEGTSGLYEQYFGPGTRLTVT.

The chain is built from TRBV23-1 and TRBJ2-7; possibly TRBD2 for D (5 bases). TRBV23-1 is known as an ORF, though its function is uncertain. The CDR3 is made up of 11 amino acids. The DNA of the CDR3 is TGCGCGATACCCCGGGGTGACGAGCAGTACTTC. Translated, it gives CAIPRGDEQYF.